This TCR beta chain was identified in a study of CD8 T cells in Susac syndrome. The V end lost 6 bases, the J end lost 8 bases, and 13 bases lay between the germline ends. Germline assignment: CDR1 MNHEY and CDR2 SMNVEV (reference sequence). The length of the CDR3 is 13 residues. Random hexamers primed reverse transcription of about 0.45 to 1 ug RNA. TCRdb re-called the immunoSEQ multiplex PCR reads through MiXCR, storing one row per CDR3 protein. The data show approximately 220,000 distinct CDR3 sequences, with 85% to 95% seen just once and 0.082% held by the top ten. This clonotype originated in a human donor with multiple sclerosis. The sequencing input was CD4+ T cells from PBMCs. The chain couples TRBV27 to TRBJ2-2; D may match TRBD1 or TRBD2 (5 bases each). The CDR3 here is CASSLGTVGELFF. The CDR3 nucleotides are TGTGCCAGCAGCCTTGGGACGGTTGGGGAGCTGTTTTTT.